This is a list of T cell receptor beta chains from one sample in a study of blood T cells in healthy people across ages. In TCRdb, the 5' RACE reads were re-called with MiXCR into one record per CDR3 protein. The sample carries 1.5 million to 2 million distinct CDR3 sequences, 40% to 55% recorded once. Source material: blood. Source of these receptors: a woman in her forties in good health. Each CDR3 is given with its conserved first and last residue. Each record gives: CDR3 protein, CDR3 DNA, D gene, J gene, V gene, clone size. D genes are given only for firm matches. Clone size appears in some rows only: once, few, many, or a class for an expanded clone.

CASIRGRTESSGNTIYF TGTGCCAGCATCCGGGGGAGGACGGAGAGCTCTGGAAACACCATATATTTT - TRBJ1-3 TRBV7-2 -
CASRESGTGPYEQYF TGTGCCAGCCGGGAAAGCGGGACAGGCCCCTACGAGCAGTACTTC - TRBJ2-7 TRBV6-1 -
CASSENSGRYF TGTGCCAGCAGTGAAAATAGCGGAAGGTACTTC - TRBJ2-7 TRBV6-1 -
CASSGPGWETQYF TGTGCCAGCAGCGGACCGGGTTGGGAGACCCAGTACTTC - TRBJ2-5 TRBV5-4 few
CASSYARAAVTSEQFF TGTGCCAGCAGTTACGCCAGGGCTGCGGTGACAAGTGAGCAGTTCTTC - TRBJ2-1 TRBV6-5 -
CASSEGRTSGDYEQYF TGTGCCAGCAGTGAAGGTCGGACTAGCGGGGACTACGAGCAGTACTTC TRBD2 TRBJ2-7 TRBV6-1 -
CASSDGASGSYEQYF TGTGCCAGCAGTGATGGGGCTAGCGGCTCCTACGAGCAGTACTTC TRBD2 TRBJ2-7 TRBV2 -
CASSFLQGDYGYTF TGTGCCAGCAGCTTCCTACAGGGAGACTATGGCTACACCTTC - TRBJ1-2 TRBV7-2 -
CASSETGSIRTSYQETQYF TGTGCCAGCAGTGAAACAGGGTCGATACGCACCTCGTACCAAGAGACCCAGTACTTC - TRBJ2-5 TRBV6-1 -
CASSSSGGRTYEQYF TGTGCCAGCAGTTCATCAGGGGGGAGAACCTACGAGCAGTACTTC - TRBJ2-7 TRBV6-2/TRBV6-3 -
CASSYFTGAYEQYF TGTGCCAGCAGTTATTTTACGGGGGCGTACGAGCAGTACTTC - TRBJ2-7 TRBV6-5 few
CSARGTGDNEAFF TGCAGTGCTAGAGGGACAGGGGATAATGAAGCTTTCTTT TRBD1 TRBJ1-1 TRBV20-1 -
CSARETATYEQYF TGCAGTGCTAGAGAGACAGCTACCTACGAGCAGTACTTC - TRBJ2-7 TRBV20-1 many
CASSLAGKSTDTQYF TGCGCCAGCAGCTTGGCTGGGAAAAGCACAGATACGCAGTATTTT - TRBJ2-3 TRBV5-1 -
CASSLGGLWGGAEAFF TGTGCCAGCAGCTTGGGTGGATTGTGGGGAGGAGCTGAAGCTTTCTTT - TRBJ1-1 TRBV5-6 few
CSVRNPLSYEQYF TGCAGCGTAAGAAATCCGCTAAGCTACGAGCAGTACTTC - TRBJ2-7 TRBV29-1 few
CASSLGGGGRITDTQYF TGTGCCAGCAGCTTGGGCGGGGGTGGCAGGATAACAGATACGCAGTATTTT TRBD2 TRBJ2-3 TRBV7-2 few
CASSLAGGGAGGADTQYF TGTGCCAGCAGCTTGGCAGGGGGAGGAGCGGGGGGCGCAGATACGCAGTATTTT TRBD2 TRBJ2-3 TRBV7-2 -
CASSLGGSTGANVLTF TGTGCCAGCAGCTTAGGGGGCAGTACTGGGGCCAACGTCCTGACTTTC - TRBJ2-6 TRBV7-2 -
CASSSGTPLNYGYTF TGTGCCAGCAGTTCCGGGACGCCGCTAAACTATGGCTACACCTTC - TRBJ1-2 TRBV27 -
CASSFTGPATDTQYF TGTGCCAGCAGTTTTACGGGCCCGGCAACAGATACGCAGTATTTT - TRBJ2-3 TRBV12-3/TRBV12-4 -
CASSSLAGGQSYEQYF TGTGCCAGCAGCTCCCTAGCGGGGGGGCAATCCTACGAGCAGTACTTC TRBD2 TRBJ2-7 TRBV11-2 -
CSVGTPSSYEQYF TGCAGTGTCGGGACCCCGAGCTCCTACGAGCAGTACTTC - TRBJ2-7 TRBV20-1 -
CASSLVAGPRTEQFF TGCGCCAGCAGCTTAGTAGCGGGGCCGAGGACTGAGCAGTTCTTC TRBD2 TRBJ2-1 TRBV5-1 -
CASRQASISYNEQFF TGCGCCAGCCGACAGGCCAGCATCTCCTACAATGAGCAGTTCTTC - TRBJ2-1 TRBV5-1 -
CSAIHEGGGYTF TGCAGTGCTATTCATGAGGGTGGTGGCTACACCTTC - TRBJ1-2 TRBV20-1 -
CSAPIGLADYNEQFF TGCAGTGCCCCAATCGGACTAGCGGATTACAATGAGCAGTTCTTC TRBD2 TRBJ2-1 TRBV20-1 -
CASSWDRGTGTEAFF TGTGCCAGCAGTTGGGACAGGGGGACGGGGACTGAAGCTTTCTTT TRBD1 TRBJ1-1 TRBV6-6 -
CASSPTQGARPTNEKLFF TGCGCCAGCAGCCCAACACAGGGGGCGCGGCCAACTAATGAAAAACTGTTTTTT TRBD1 TRBJ1-4 TRBV4-1 -
CASSLNGLPGNSYGYTF TGTGCCAGCAGCTTAAATGGGTTGCCGGGGAATAGCTATGGCTACACCTTC - TRBJ1-2 TRBV7-3 -
CASSPDREGGETQYF TGTGCCAGCAGTCCGGACAGGGAAGGGGGAGAGACCCAGTACTTC TRBD1 TRBJ2-5 TRBV7-9 few
CSVKDRRGKNIQYF TGCAGTGTCAAGGACAGGAGAGGAAAAAACATTCAGTACTTC TRBD1 TRBJ2-4 TRBV20-1 -
CASKQGTGETQYF TGTGCCAGCAAACAGGGTACGGGAGAGACCCAGTACTTC - TRBJ2-5 TRBV12-3/TRBV12-4 few
CASSLGADEYGYTF TGTGCCAGCAGTTTAGGGGCGGATGAATATGGCTACACCTTC - TRBJ1-2 TRBV12-3/TRBV12-4 -
CASSSRIGSNNEQFF TGTGCCAGCAGCTCCCGCATTGGGTCCAACAATGAGCAGTTCTTC - TRBJ2-1 TRBV7-2 -
CAIKGTSSDEQFF TGTGCCATCAAAGGGACTAGTAGCGATGAGCAGTTCTTC TRBD2 TRBJ2-1 TRBV10-3 -
CASSSPTADAYEQYF TGTGCCAGCAGTTCCCCGACAGCGGACGCCTACGAGCAGTACTTC - TRBJ2-7 TRBV28 -
CASSVIAGDETQYF TGTGCCAGCAGTGTGATAGCGGGGGATGAGACCCAGTACTTC TRBD2 TRBJ2-5 TRBV25-1 few
CASSPHTASYTDTQYF TGTGCCAGCAGTCCTCACACGGCAAGCTACACAGATACGCAGTATTTT - TRBJ2-3 TRBV6-6 -
CSVSRGTGGGVNEQYF TGCAGCGTTTCCCGGGGTACGGGTGGGGGAGTCAATGAGCAGTACTTC - TRBJ2-7 TRBV29-1 few
CASSFGTGLTTNEQFF TGTGCCAGCAGCTTCGGGACAGGGTTGACAACAAATGAGCAGTTCTTC TRBD1 TRBJ2-1 TRBV11-2 -